The 14 T cell receptor beta chains below all came from one sample that was sequenced in a study of blood T cell repertoires in COVID-19. TCRdb's copy holds only in-frame clones and misses some; the assay was immunoSEQ multiplex PCR. The sample lists 60,000 to 95,000 clones, 90% occurring once. Specimen: peripheral blood. Receptors originate from a woman aged 80 or over with active or convalescent COVID-19.

The rearrangement links TRBV3-1 (or the pseudogene TRBV3-2) to TRBJ2-7, with 7 nucleotides matching TRBD1. The germline CDR1 and CDR2 sequences are LGHDT and YNNKEL (reference sequence). The CDR3 is 11 amino acids. V was pared by 7 bases and J by 5 bases, with 2 bases of the junction left unmatched. CDR3 sequence reads: CASKGAHEQYF. The CDR3 DNA reads TGTGCCAGCAAGGGGGCCCACGAGCAGTACTTC.

In its sample, this clone was seen a few times. The chain recombines TRBV4-2 with TRBJ2-5, with 7 bases aligning to TRBD2. V was pared by 4 bases and J by 2 bases, with 10 bases of the junction left unmatched. CDR1 is LGHNA and CDR2 is YNFKEQ in the germline V gene. This CDR3 comprises 16 residues. CDR3 sequence (DNA): TGTGCCAGCAGCCTGGCTAGCGGTCTACAACAAGAGACCCAGTACTTC. Translation gives CASSLASGLQQETQYF.

This sequence joins TRBV7-9 and TRBJ1-2; unclear D gene. Trimming pared 3 bases from V and 7 bases from J, leaving 12 bases between. Germline values: CDR1 SEHNR, CDR2 FQNEAQ (reference sequence). CDR3 length: 13 amino acids. CDR3 sequence (DNA): TGTGCCAGCAGCTTTACTGGAGGCGGTGGCTACACCTTC. It codes for CASSFTGGGGYTF.

The rearrangement joins TRBV24-1 to TRBJ2-3; 7 bases are a match to TRBD1. The V and J ends lost 6 bases and 0 bases, in that order; junction bases with no gene match: 5. The CDR3 runs to 15 residues. CDR1 and CDR2 (germline): KGHDR, SFDVKD. CDR3: CATSSGGYSTDTQYF. In DNA, the CDR3 is TGTGCCACCAGTTCAGGGGGTTATAGCACAGATACGCAGTATTTT.

This chain links TRBV5-8 with TRBJ1-4; maybe TRBD1 (5 bases). Germline lookup yields CDR1 SGHTS and CDR2 YDEGEE. CDR3 length: 15 amino acids. Trimming shortened V by 0 bases and J by 7 bases, and 13 bases separated the two germline ends. The DNA for the CDR3 is TGTGCCAGCAGCTTGGACCGGGGGGAGGGTGAAAAACTGTTTTTT. This codes for CASSLDRGEGEKLFF.

The chain joins TRBV4-3 to TRBJ2-3, with TRBD1 identical over 12 bases. V gave up 4 bases and J gave up 3 bases; unmatched junction bases: 8. The CDR3 is 17 residues long. Germline lookup yields CDR1 LGHNA and CDR2 YSLEER. This chain's CDR3 is CASSPSGTGGPTDTQYF. The CDR3 bases are TGCGCCAGCAGCCCCTCCGGGACAGGGGGCCCGACAGATACGCAGTATTTT.

The chain combines TRBV19 with TRBJ2-3, with a possible D match to TRBD2 (6 bases). This CDR3 spans 17 amino acids. CDR1 LNHDA and CDR2 SQIVND come from the germline V gene (reference sequence). Trimming took off 1 base at V and 2 bases at J, with 16 bases between the two ends. The CDR3 DNA is TGTGCCAGTAGTATAGGCCGAAGCGGGCGACACACAGATACGCAGTATTTT. This gives the protein CASSIGRSGRHTDTQYF.

The CDR3 region has the DNA TGTGCCAGCAGTCAAAGAGACAGGGGGAGACATCAGCCCCAGCATTTT. This codes for CASSQRDRGRHQPQHF. This chain links TRBV6-6 with TRBJ1-5, with 9 positions matching TRBD1. CDR1 and CDR2 (germline): MNHNY, SVGAGI (reference sequence). CDR3 length: 16 amino acids. Trimming cost V 5 bases and J 5 bases; bases outside gene matches: 10.

J is TRBJ2-7 and V is TRBV7-2; a possible D gene is TRBD2 (5 bases). Germline V CDR1 and CDR2: SGHTA, FQGNSA. V gave up 4 bases and J gave up 3 bases, with 7 bases separating them. The CDR3 sequence is 12 residues long. In DNA, the CDR3 is TGTGCCAGCAGCTCCGACTACTACGAGCAGTACTTC. This encodes CASSSDYYEQYF. Full variable domain (outside the CDR3, taken from reference TRBV7-2 and TRBJ2-7): GAGVSQSPSNKVTEKGKDVELRCDPISGHTALYWYRQSLGQGLEFLIYFQGNSAPDKSGLPSDRFSAERTGGSVSTLTIQRTQQEDSAVYLCASSSDYYEQYFGPGTRLTVT.

The chain recombines TRBV27 with TRBJ1-4; 7 nucleotides line up with TRBD1. V dropped 4 bases and J dropped 8; count of bases not matched to a gene: 7. Germline CDR1 is MNHEY and CDR2 is SMNVEV (reference sequence). This CDR3 region has 14 residues. The CDR3 sequence: CASSSGQVGEKLFF. The CDR3 nucleotides are TGTGCCAGCAGTTCAGGACAGGTCGGGGAAAAACTGTTTTTT.

This clone came up once. V and J are TRBV19 and TRBJ2-1, with TRBD1 as a possible D gene (7 bases). This CDR3 contains 15 residues. Trimming shortened V by 7 bases and J by 7 bases, and 20 bases separated the two germline ends. CDR1 and CDR2 from the germline V gene are LNHDA and SQIVND (reference sequence). This CDR3 reads CASTDLSTGRNEQFF. For the CDR3, the DNA is TGTGCCAGTACCGATCTCTCGACAGGGAGGAATGAGCAGTTCTTC.

This clone has a single count. This chain uses TRBV19 with TRBJ2-7; D possibly corresponds to TRBD2 (7 bases). The CDR3 sequence is 15 residues long. In germline, CDR1 is LNHDA, CDR2 SQIVND (reference sequence). The V gene lost 1 base and the J gene lost 3 bases, with 13 bases spanning the gap. This chain's CDR3 is CASSIGGGAIYEQYF. As DNA, the CDR3 is TGTGCCAGTAGTATAGGAGGGGGGGCCATCTACGAGCAGTACTTC. The complete variable domain, with remaining parts taken from reference TRBV19 and TRBJ2-7, reads DGGITQSPKYLFRKEGQNVTLSCEQNLNHDAMYWYRQDPGQGLRLIYYSQIVNDFQKGDIAEGYSVSREKKESFPLTVTSAQKNPTAFYLCASSIGGGAIYEQYFGPGTRLTVT.

The J gene is TRBJ1-1, the V gene TRBV10-3; TRBD1 matches 11 bases. Unmatched junction bases numbered 6, after V lost 2 bases and J lost 4 bases. The length of the CDR3 is 16 residues. Germline assignment: CDR1 ENHRY and CDR2 SYGVKD. The CDR3 sequence is CAISEPMGTGGTEAFF. In DNA, the CDR3 is TGTGCCATCAGTGAGCCAATGGGGACAGGGGGCACTGAAGCTTTCTTT.

The chain couples TRBV14 to TRBJ1-1; weak D call: TRBD1 (6 bases). Germline V lookup: CDR1 SGHDN, CDR2 FVKESK. CDR3 length equals 16 residues. V was clipped by 4 bases and J by 1 base, with 16 bases between them. The CDR3 spells CASSPLWTVENTEAFF. Written as DNA, the CDR3 is TGTGCCAGCAGCCCTCTTTGGACAGTGGAGAACACTGAAGCTTTCTTT.